The 6 T cell receptor beta chains reported below all come from one sample, sequenced in a study of cytotoxic CD8 clonotypes in ibrutinib-treated CLL (dated by TCRdb to about 2021). Interpreted using the paper, the time point label stands for: 20 to 30 months on ibrutinib. Library method: the immunoSEQ multiplex PCR assay. In TCRdb, the immuneACCESS table is reduced to in-frame sequences with V and J assigned. These tables do not hold every clone; where another copy was compared, an unresolved V gene accounts for under half, and the others remain unexplained. Recorded for this sample are hundreds of thousands of clones; less than 75% of them occurred a single time. Less than 20% of the sample goes to the ten largest clones. Material: PBMCs, obtained after 24 months of ibrutinib treatment. All receptors come from a human donor with chronic lymphocytic leukemia.

The J gene is TRBJ2-5, the V gene TRBV27, with no clear D. V lost 2 bases to trimming and J lost 4 bases, with 14 bases between them. Per the germline V gene, CDR1 is MNHEY and CDR2 is SMNVEV (reference sequence). The CDR3 totals 15 residues. The CDR3 DNA follows: TGTGCCAGCAGTTTAACGTGGGGTATAGGAGAGACCCAGTACTTC. Its protein is CASSLTWGIGETQYF.

The CDR3 loop reads CASSLGPVTYNEQFF. CDR3 coding DNA: TGCGCCAGCAGCCTCGGACCCGTGACCTACAATGAGCAGTTCTTC. The chain links TRBV4-3 to TRBJ2-1; no clear D. CDR3 length equals 15 residues. The germline gives CDR1 LGHNA, CDR2 YSLEER. The V gene lost 4 bases and the J gene lost 2 bases, with 12 bases spanning the gap.

This clone has more than one count but fewer than ten. The chain combines TRBV18 with TRBJ1-1, with D tentatively TRBD1 (6 bases). This CDR3 is 14 amino acids long. The germline V gene encodes CDR1 KGHSH and CDR2 LQKENI. V was pared by 4 bases and J by 2 bases, with 11 bases between. CDR3 bases: TGTGCCAGCTCACAAAGGACAGTAAACACTGAAGCTTTCTTT. It encodes CASSQRTVNTEAFF.

This clone appeared once. The chain carries TRBV27 and TRBJ1-2, with D maybe TRBD1 (6 bases). The V gene's germline CDR1 is MNHEY and CDR2 SMNVEV (reference sequence). The CDR3 is made up of 17 amino acids. V lost 5 bases and J 4 bases, leaving 23 bases between the germline ends. CDR3 loop: CASSPLQGLTTSYGYTF. The CDR3 nucleotides read TGTGCCAGCAGTCCTCTTCAGGGGCTCACCACTTCCTATGGCTACACCTTC.

The chain combines TRBV4-2 with TRBJ2-7; unclear D gene. Germline lookup yields CDR1 LGHNA and CDR2 YNFKEQ. This CDR3 region has 11 residues. V lost 1 base to trimming and J lost 12 bases, with 10 bases between them. CDR3: CASSQGIISYF. In DNA, the CDR3 is TGTGCCAGCAGCCAAGGTATAATCTCGTACTTC.

The genes are TRBV5-6 and TRBJ2-7, with D unresolved. V lost 0 bases and J 3 bases, leaving 7 bases between the germline ends. The CDR3 sequence is 13 residues long. The V gene's germline CDR1 is SGHDT and CDR2 YYEEEE. The chain's CDR3 is CASSLVEDYEQYF. The CDR3 DNA reads as TGTGCCAGCAGCTTGGTCGAGGACTACGAGCAGTACTTC. Together with reference TRBV5-6 and TRBJ2-7, the CDR3 gives the full variable domain: DAGVTQSPTHLIKTRGQQVTLRCSPKSGHDTVSWYQQALGQGPQFIFQYYEEEERQRGNFPDRFSGHQFPNYSSELNVNALLLGDSALYLCASSLVEDYEQYFGPGTRLTVT.